The 14 T cell receptor beta chains reported below all come from one sample, sequenced in a study of identical twins. TCRdb passed the 5' RACE reads through MiXCR, listing each CDR3 protein once. The sample holds roughly 690,000 distinct CDR3 sequences, approximately 22% seen once. The same sample was also studied in work on T cells expressing NK-cell markers.

Sequenced sample: PBMCs. The receptors stem from a woman in her late teens or twenties in good health.

This clonotype appeared a few times. The chain uses TRBV5-1 and TRBJ2-2; D unclear. V was clipped by 0 bases and J by 4 bases, with 13 bases between them. This CDR3 has 16 amino acids. Looked up from germline, CDR1 is SGHRS and CDR2 is YFSETQ. CDR3 coding DNA: TGCGCCAGCAGCTTGGACCCAGGCCATGGCACCGGGGAGCTGTTTTTT. Its translation: CASSLDPGHGTGELFF.

In regard to this clonotype: With a much larger clone just one base away, this may be a read error. J is TRBJ2-7 and V is TRBV20-1; TRBD1 aligns across 7 bases. Per germline, CDR1 DFQATT and CDR2 SNEGSKA (reference sequence). The CDR3 contains 16 residues. CDR3 nucleotides: TGCTGTGCTACCCCAACGGGACAGCGAGGGAACGGCGAGCAGTACTTC. The encoded protein is CCATPTGQRGNGEQYF.

This clonotype occurred many times. The gene calls are TRBV12-3 or TRBV12-4 and TRBJ1-6; no clear D. The CDR3 spans 14 residues. Between the trimmed V and J ends, which lost 2 bases and 3 bases, there was a span of 5 bases. CDR3 protein: CASSLQDYNSPLHF. The CDR3 coding sequence is TGTGCCAGCAGTTTACAGGACTATAATTCACCCCTCCACTTT.

V usage is TRBV9 and J usage is TRBJ2-3, with D maybe TRBD1 (5 bases). This CDR3 region has 15 residues. Germline CDR1 reads SGDLS; CDR2 reads YYNGEE. V lost 4 bases, J lost 3 bases, and 15 bases lay in between. DNA for the CDR3: TGTGCCAGCAGCACAATCCCCCAGGGTACAGATACGCAGTATTTT. This sequence encodes CASSTIPQGTDTQYF. Together with reference TRBV9 and TRBJ2-3, the CDR3 gives the full variable domain: DSGVTQTPKHLITATGQRVTLRCSPRSGDLSVYWYQQSLDQGLQFLIQYYNGEERAKGNILERFSAQQFPDLHSELNLSSLELGDSALYFCASSTIPQGTDTQYFGPGTRLTVL.

This clonotype has a handful of counts. The rearrangement joins TRBV12-3 or TRBV12-4 to TRBJ2-2; 8 nucleotides agree with TRBD2. After removal of 2 bases from V and 3 bases from J, the junction contained 2 bases not matched to a gene. The CDR3 length is 15 residues. The CDR3 spells CASSLFGGDTGELFF. CDR3 sequence (DNA): TGTGCCAGCAGTTTATTCGGGGGGGACACCGGGGAGCTGTTTTTT.

As to this clonotype: The junction differs from germline at one of its ends, possibly a read error. This chain joins TRBV20-1 and TRBJ2-1, with 7 bases identical to TRBD2. This CDR3 region has 14 residues. CDR1 DFQATT and CDR2 SNEGSKA come from the germline V gene (reference sequence). The CDR3 reads CSPREGGFNNEQFF. The CDR3 DNA reads TGCAGTCCTAGAGAGGGAGGGTTTAACAATGAGCAGTTCTTC.

This clonotype was observed once. The rearrangement uses TRBV18 and TRBJ1-2; D unclear. Trimming stripped 6 bases from V and 0 bases from J, with 8 bases between. The germline gives CDR1 KGHSH, CDR2 LQKENI. The CDR3 extends over 13 amino acids. CDR3 DNA: TGTGCCAGCTCCATGGGTACTAACTATGGCTACACCTTC. As protein: CASSMGTNYGYTF.

This clonotype has only a few counts. The V call is TRBV14, the J call TRBJ2-6; the D is unclear. Trimming pared 1 base from V and 0 bases from J, leaving 4 bases between. This CDR3 spans 15 amino acids. Germline V gene lookup returns CDR1 SGHDN and CDR2 FVKESK. As DNA, the CDR3 is TGTGCCAGCAGCCAAGGCCCCTCTGGGGCCAACGTCCTGACTTTC. This encodes CASSQGPSGANVLTF.

Of note for this clonotype: The conserved closing phenylalanine or tryptophan is absent in this CDR3, likely reflecting a read error. The CDR3 loop is CATRDRLTYEQYI. CDR3 bases: TGTGCCACCCGGGACAGGCTGACCTACGAGCAGTACATC. V and J are TRBV10-3 and TRBJ2-7, with 8 bases that match TRBD1. The CDR3 runs to 13 residues. J lost 2 bases, V lost 10 bases, and 7 bases had no gene match. Germline V lookup: CDR1 ENHRY, CDR2 SYGVKD.

CDR3 region: CASSIGRGQPQHF. CDR3 coding DNA: TGTGCCAGCAGTATAGGACGGGGTCAGCCCCAGCATTTT. The chain couples TRBV6-4 to TRBJ1-5; D is ambiguous. Germline CDR1 and CDR2: MRHNA and SNTAGT. Trimming stripped 5 bases from V and 6 bases from J, with 11 bases between. The CDR3 spans 13 residues.

This clonotype was seen at least ten times. The chain joins TRBV7-2 to TRBJ2-7; no reliable D call. The ends were cut back, 3 bases at V and 3 bases at J, with 12 bases in the middle. Germline CDR1 and CDR2: SGHTA and FQGNSA. The CDR3 contains 14 residues. CDR3 DNA: TGTGCCAGCAGCTTCTTAGGAAAATTCTACGAGCAGTACTTC. Protein product: CASSFLGKFYEQYF.

The chain recombines TRBV20-1 with TRBJ2-3; 7 positions agree with TRBD1. CDR3 length: 15 amino acids. Germline V gene lookup returns CDR1 DFQATT and CDR2 SNEGSKA (reference sequence). V shed 3 bases and J 4 bases; nucleotides not matched to a gene: 10. For the CDR3, the DNA is TGCAGTGCTAGGTGGGGGCAGGGGGTGGCAGATACGCAGTATTTT. Residues: CSARWGQGVADTQYF.

This clonotype was observed a few times. The V and J genes are TRBV6-1 and TRBJ1-2; D is unresolved. Trimming took 6 bases from V and 4 from J, leaving 12 bases between them. The CDR3 contains 13 residues. Germline CDR1 MNHNS, CDR2 SASEGT. The CDR3 loop reads CASSPSGSYGYTF. The DNA of the CDR3 is TGTGCCAGCAGCCCCTCAGGAAGCTATGGCTACACCTTC.

J is TRBJ2-7 and V is TRBV6-5, with TRBD2 matching 10 bases. Losses at the gene ends were 2 bases for V and 4 bases for J; bases not matched to a gene: 11. CDR1 and CDR2 (germline): MNHEY, SVGAGI. The CDR3 loop spans 17 amino acids. CDR3 DNA: TGTGCCAGCAGTTACGTCGGTTATAGCGGGAGGATATACGAGCAGTACTTC. Translating it yields CASSYVGYSGRIYEQYF.